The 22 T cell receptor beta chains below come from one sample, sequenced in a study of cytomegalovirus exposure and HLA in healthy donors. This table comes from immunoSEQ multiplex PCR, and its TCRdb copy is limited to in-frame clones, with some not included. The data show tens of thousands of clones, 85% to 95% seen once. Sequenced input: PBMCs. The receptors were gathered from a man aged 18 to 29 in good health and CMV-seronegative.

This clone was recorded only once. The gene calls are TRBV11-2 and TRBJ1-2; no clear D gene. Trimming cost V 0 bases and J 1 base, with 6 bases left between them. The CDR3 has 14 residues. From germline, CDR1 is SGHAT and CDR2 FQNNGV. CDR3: CASSLERLNYGYTF. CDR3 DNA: TGTGCCAGCAGCTTAGAGCGTCTTAACTATGGCTACACCTTC.

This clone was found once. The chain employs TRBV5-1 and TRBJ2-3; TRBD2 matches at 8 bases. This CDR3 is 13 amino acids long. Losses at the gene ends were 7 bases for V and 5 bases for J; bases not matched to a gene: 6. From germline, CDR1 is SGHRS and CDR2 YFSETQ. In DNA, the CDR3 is TGCGCCAGCCGGGAGGGCGGGGGAGATACGCAGTATTTT. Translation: CASREGGGDTQYF.

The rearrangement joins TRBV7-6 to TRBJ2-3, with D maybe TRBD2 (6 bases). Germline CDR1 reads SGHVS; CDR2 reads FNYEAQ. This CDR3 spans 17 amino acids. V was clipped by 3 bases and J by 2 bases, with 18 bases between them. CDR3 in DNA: TGTGCCAGCAGCTTGAACCTTGGCGGAGGGCTCACAGATACGCAGTATTTT. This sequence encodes CASSLNLGGGLTDTQYF.

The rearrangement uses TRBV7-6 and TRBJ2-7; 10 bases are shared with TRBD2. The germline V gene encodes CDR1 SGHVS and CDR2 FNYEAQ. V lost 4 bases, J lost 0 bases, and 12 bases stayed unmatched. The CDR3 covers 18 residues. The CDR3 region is CASSSNPSGSWGSYEQYF. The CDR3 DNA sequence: TGTGCCAGCAGCTCAAACCCTAGCGGGAGCTGGGGCTCCTACGAGCAGTACTTC.

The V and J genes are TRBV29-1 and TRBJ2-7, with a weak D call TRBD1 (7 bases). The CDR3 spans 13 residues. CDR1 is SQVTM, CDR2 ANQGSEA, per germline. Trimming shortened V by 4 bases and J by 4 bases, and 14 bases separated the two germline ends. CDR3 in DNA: TGCAGCGTTGTTGACAGGGAGGATTACGAGCAGTACTTC. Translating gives CSVVDREDYEQYF.

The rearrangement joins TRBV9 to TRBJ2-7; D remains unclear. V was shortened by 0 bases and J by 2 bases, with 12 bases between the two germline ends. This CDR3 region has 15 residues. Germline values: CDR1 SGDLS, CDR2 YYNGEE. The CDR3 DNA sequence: TGTGCCAGCAGCGTAGGTAACCCCGCAGCCTACGAGCAGTACTTC. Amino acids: CASSVGNPAAYEQYF.

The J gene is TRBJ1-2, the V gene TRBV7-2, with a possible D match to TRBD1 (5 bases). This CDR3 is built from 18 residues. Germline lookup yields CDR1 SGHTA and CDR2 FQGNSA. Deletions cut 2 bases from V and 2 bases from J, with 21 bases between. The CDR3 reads CASSLNSFLAGRNYGYTF. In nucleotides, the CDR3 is TGTGCCAGCAGCTTAAACTCGTTCCTGGCAGGGCGAAACTATGGCTACACCTTC.

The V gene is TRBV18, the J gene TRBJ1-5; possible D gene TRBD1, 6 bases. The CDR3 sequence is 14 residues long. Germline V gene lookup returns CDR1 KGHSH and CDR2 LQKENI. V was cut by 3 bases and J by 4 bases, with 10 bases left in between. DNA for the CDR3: TGTGCCAGCTCACCTGGGACACAGAATCAGCCCCAGCATTTT. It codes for CASSPGTQNQPQHF.

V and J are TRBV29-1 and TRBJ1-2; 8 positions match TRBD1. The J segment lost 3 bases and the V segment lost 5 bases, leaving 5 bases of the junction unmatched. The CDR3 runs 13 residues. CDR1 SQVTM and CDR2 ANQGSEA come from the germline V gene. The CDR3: CSVKQDRDYGYTF. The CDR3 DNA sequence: TGCAGCGTTAAACAGGACAGGGACTATGGCTACACCTTC.

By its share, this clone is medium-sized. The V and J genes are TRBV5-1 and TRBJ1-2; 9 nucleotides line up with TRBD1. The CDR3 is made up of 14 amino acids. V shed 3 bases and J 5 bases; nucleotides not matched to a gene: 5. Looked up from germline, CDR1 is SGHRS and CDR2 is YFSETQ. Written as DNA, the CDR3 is TGCGCCAGCAGCTATACAGGGGGCGCTTATGGCTACACCTTC. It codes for CASSYTGGAYGYTF. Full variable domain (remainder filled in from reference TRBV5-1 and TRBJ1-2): KAGVTQTPRYLIKTRGQQVTLSCSPISGHRSVSWYQQTPGQGLQFLFEYFSETQRNKGNFPGRFSGRQFSNSRSEMNVSTLELGDSALYLCASSYTGGAYGYTFGSGTRLTVV.

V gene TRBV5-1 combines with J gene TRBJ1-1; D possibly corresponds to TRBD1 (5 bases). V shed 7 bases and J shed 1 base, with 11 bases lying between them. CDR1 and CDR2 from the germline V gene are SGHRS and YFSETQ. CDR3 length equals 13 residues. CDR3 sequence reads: CASRFTGNTEAFF. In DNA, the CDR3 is TGCGCCAGCCGATTTACAGGGAACACTGAAGCTTTCTTT.

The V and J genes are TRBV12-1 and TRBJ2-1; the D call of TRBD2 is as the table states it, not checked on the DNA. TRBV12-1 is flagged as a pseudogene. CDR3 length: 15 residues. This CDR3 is CASSFNPAPYNEQFF. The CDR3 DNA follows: TGTGCCAGCAGCTTTAACCCAGCGCCCTACAATGAGCAGTTCTTC.

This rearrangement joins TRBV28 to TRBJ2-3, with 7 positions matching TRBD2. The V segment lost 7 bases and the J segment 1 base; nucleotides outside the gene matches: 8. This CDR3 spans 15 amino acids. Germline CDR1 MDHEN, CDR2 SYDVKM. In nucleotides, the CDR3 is TGTGCCAGCAAGGGGAGGGGAGTTGGCACAGATACGCAGTATTTT. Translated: CASKGRGVGTDTQYF. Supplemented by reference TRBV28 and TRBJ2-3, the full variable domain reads DVKVTQSSRYLVKRTGEKVFLECVQDMDHENMFWYRQDPGLGLRLIYFSYDVKMKEKGDIPEGYSVSREKKERFSLILESASTNQTSMYLCASKGRGVGTDTQYFGPGTRLTVL.

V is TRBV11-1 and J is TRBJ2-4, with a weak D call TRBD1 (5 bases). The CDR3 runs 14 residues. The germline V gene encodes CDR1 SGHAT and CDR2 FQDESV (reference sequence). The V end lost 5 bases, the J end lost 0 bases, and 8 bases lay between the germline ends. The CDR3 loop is CASSRTLAKNIQYF. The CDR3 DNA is TGTGCCAGCAGCCGGACACTAGCCAAAAACATTCAGTACTTC.

The CDR3 region is CASSVDMFPYEQYF. CDR3 in DNA: TGTGCCAGCAGCGTAGACATGTTCCCCTACGAGCAGTACTTC. This chain uses TRBV9 with TRBJ2-7; D is uncertain. Trimming left V 0 bases short and J 2 bases short, with 9 bases between. The CDR3 has 14 amino acids. Germline-derived CDR1 and CDR2 are SGDLS and YYNGEE.

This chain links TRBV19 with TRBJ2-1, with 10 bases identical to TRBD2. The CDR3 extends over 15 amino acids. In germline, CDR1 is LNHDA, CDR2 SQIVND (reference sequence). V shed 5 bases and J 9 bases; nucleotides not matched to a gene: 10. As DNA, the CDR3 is TGTGCCAGTAGTCGGCTAGCGGGAGCCTCTGGTGAGCAGTTCTTC. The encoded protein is CASSRLAGASGEQFF. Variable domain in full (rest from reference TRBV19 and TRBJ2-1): DGGITQSPKYLFRKEGQNVTLSCEQNLNHDAMYWYRQDPGQGLRLIYYSQIVNDFQKGDIAEGYSVSREKKESFPLTVTSAQKNPTAFYLCASSRLAGASGEQFFGPGTRLTVL.

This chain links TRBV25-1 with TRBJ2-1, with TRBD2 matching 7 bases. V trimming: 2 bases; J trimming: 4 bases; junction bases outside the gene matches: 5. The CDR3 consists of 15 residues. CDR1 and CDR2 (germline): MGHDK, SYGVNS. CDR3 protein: CASSEQAGKYNEQFF. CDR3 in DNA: TGTGCCAGCAGTGAACAAGCGGGAAAGTACAATGAGCAGTTCTTC.

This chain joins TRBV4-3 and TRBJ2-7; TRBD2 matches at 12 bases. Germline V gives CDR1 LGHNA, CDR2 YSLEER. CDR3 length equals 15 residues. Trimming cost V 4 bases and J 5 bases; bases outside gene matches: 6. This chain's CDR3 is CASSPLAGGSHEQYF. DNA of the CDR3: TGCGCCAGCAGCCCCCTAGCGGGAGGGTCCCACGAGCAGTACTTC.

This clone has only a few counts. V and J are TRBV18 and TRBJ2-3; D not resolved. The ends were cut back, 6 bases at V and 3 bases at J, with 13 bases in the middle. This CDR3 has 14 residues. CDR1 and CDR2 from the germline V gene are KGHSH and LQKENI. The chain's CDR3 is CASSLTAETDTQYF. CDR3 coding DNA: TGTGCCAGCTCCCTTACGGCGGAAACAGATACGCAGTATTTT.

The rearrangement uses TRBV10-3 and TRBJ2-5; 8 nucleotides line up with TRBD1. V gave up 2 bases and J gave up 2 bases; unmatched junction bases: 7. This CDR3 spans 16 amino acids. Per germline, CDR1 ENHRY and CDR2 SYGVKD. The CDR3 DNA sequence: TGTGCCATCAGTGAGGGGGGCAGGGGGCCACAAGAGACCCAGTACTTC. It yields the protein CAISEGGRGPQETQYF.

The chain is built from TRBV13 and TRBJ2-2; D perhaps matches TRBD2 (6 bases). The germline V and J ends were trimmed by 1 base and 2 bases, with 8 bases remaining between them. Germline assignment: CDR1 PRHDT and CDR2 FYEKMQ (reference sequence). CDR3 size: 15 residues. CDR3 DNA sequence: TGTGCCAGCAGCTTAGCCGGGGGTAACACCGGGGAGCTGTTTTTT. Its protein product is CASSLAGGNTGELFF.

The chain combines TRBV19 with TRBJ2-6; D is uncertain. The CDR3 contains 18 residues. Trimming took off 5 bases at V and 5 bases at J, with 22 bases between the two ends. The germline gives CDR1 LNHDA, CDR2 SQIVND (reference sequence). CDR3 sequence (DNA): TGTGCCAGTAGTGTTTTTACGACAAATCAAAGTCGGGCCAACGTCCTGACTTTC. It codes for CASSVFTTNQSRANVLTF. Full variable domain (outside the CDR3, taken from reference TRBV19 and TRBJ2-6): DGGITQSPKYLFRKEGQNVTLSCEQNLNHDAMYWYRQDPGQGLRLIYYSQIVNDFQKGDIAEGYSVSREKKESFPLTVTSAQKNPTAFYLCASSVFTTNQSRANVLTFGAGSRLTVL.